What follows is one T cell receptor (beta chain) and its context. Its antigen is still unknown. The source of the sample is a study of OX40 agonist ivuxolimab in advanced cancers. On the study more broadly: Enrollees could have had prior anti-PD-1, anti-PD-L1 or anti-CTLA-4 therapy, which 35% to 40% had received.

Regarding the study as a whole: At doses 0.1 to 3.0 mg/kg, CD4+ and CD8+ clones expanded.

The CDR3 totals 16 residues. From germline, CDR1 is MDHEN and CDR2 SYDVKM. V lost 4 bases and J 2 bases, leaving 16 bases between the germline ends. Data came from immunoSEQ multiplex PCR; TCRdb stores just in-frame clones and leaves some out. The table shows over 45,000 clones, with roughly 89% occurring only once. This specimen consisted of CD4+ or CD8+ T cells sorted from blood, obtained in a trial of the OX40 agonist ivuxolimab. This clonotype originated in an adult with an advanced solid tumor such as melanoma, head and neck, liver or kidney cancer. The J gene is TRBJ2-3, the V gene TRBV28; no definite D call. The CDR3 DNA reads TGTGCCAGCAGTTCCCGGGCTCGTCAATACACAGATACGCAGTATTTT. Its protein is CASSSRARQYTDTQYF.